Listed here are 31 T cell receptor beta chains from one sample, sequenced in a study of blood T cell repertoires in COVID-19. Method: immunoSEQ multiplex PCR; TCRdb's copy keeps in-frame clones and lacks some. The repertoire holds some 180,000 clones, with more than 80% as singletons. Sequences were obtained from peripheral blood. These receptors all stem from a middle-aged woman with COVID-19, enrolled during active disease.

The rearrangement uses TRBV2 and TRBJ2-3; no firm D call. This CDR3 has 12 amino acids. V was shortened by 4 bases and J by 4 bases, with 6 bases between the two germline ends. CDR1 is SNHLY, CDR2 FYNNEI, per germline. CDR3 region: CASSGGADTQYF. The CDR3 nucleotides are TGTGCCAGCAGTGGAGGAGCAGATACGCAGTATTTT.

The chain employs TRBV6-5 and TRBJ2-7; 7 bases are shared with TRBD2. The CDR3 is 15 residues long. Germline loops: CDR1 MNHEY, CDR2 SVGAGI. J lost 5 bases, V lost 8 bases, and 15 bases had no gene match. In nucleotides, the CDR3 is TGTGCCAGCTCTCTCACTGCGGGAGTTTCCCACGAGCAGTACTTC. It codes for CASSLTAGVSHEQYF.

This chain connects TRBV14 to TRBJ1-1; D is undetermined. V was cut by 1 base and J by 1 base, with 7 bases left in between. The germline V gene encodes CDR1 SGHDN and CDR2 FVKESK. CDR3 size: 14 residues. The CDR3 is CASSQVAGNTEAFF. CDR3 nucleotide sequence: TGTGCCAGCAGCCAAGTCGCGGGGAACACTGAAGCTTTCTTT.

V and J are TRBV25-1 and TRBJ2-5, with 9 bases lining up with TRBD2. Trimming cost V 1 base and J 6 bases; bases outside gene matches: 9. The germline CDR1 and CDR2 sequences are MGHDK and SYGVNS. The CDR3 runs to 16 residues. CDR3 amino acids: CASSEWSSGDRKTQYF. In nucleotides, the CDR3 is TGTGCCAGCAGTGAATGGTCTAGCGGGGACCGAAAGACCCAGTACTTC. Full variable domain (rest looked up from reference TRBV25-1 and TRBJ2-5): EADIYQTPRYLVIGTGKKITLECSQTMGHDKMYWYQQDPGMELHLIHYSYGVNSTEKGDLSSESTVSRIRTEHFPLTLESARPSHTSQYLCASSEWSSGDRKTQYFGPGTRLLVL.

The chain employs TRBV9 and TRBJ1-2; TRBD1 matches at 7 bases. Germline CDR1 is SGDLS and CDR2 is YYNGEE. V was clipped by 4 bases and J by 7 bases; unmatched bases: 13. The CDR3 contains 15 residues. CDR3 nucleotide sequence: TGTGCCAGCAGCCCCAGGGACAGTGGGACTAGTGGCTACACCTTC. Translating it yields CASSPRDSGTSGYTF.

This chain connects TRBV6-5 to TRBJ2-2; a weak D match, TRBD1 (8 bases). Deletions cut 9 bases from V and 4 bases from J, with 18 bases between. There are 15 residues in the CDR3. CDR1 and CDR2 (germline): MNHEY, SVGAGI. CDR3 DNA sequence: TGTGCCAGGGGGGGGGACAGGTTTTTCACCGGGGAGCTGTTTTTT. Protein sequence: CARGGDRFFTGELFF.

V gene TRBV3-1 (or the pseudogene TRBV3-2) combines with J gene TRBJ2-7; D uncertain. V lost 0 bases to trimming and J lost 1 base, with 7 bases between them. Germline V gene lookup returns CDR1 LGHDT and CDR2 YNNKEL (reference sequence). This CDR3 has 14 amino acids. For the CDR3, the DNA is TGTGCCAGCAGCCAAGAACCAGGATCCTACGAGCAGTACTTC. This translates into CASSQEPGSYEQYF.

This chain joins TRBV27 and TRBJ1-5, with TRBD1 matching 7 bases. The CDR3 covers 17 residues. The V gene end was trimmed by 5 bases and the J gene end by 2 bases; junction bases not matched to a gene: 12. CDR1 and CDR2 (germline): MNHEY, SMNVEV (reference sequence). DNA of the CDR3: TGTGCCAGCAGTCCGCTGTCAGGGGGGCAAGGCAATCAGCCCCAGCATTTT. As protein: CASSPLSGGQGNQPQHF.

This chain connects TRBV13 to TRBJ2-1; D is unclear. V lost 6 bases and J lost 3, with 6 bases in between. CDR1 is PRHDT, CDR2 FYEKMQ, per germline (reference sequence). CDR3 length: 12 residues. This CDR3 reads CASSIRYNEQFF. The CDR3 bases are TGTGCCAGCAGTATTCGCTACAATGAGCAGTTCTTC.

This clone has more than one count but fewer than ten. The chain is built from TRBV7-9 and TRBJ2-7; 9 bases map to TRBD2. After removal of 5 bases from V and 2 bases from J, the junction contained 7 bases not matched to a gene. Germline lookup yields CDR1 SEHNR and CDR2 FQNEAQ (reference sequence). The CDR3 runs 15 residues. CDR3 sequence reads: CASSTSGTSPYEQYV. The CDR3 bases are TGTGCCAGCAGCACCTCCGGGACTAGCCCCTACGAGCAGTACGTC.

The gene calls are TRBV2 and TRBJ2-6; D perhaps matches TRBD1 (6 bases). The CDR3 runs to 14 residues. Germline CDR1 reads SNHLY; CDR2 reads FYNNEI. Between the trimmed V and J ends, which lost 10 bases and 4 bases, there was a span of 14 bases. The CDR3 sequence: CATGQGSGANVLTF. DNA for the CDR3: TGTGCCACAGGCCAGGGGTCCGGGGCCAACGTCCTGACTTTC.

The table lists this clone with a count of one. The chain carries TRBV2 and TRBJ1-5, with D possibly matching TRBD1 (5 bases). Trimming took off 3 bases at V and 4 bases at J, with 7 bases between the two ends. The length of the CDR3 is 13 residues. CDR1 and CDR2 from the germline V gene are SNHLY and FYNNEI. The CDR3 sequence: CASSEGGNQPQHF. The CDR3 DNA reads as TGTGCCAGCAGTGAGGGGGGGAATCAGCCCCAGCATTTT.

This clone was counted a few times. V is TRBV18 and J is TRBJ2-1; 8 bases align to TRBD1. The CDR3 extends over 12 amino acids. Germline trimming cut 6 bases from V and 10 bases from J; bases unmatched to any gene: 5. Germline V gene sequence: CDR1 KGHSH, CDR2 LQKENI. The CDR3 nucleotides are TGTGCCAGCTCCCGACAGGGGCCGGAGCAGTTCTTC. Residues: CASSRQGPEQFF.

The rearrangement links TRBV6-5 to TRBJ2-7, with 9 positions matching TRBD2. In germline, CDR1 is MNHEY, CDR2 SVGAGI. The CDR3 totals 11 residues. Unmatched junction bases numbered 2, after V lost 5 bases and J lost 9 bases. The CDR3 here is CASSTSGRQYF. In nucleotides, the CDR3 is TGTGCCAGCAGTACTAGCGGGCGGCAGTACTTC.

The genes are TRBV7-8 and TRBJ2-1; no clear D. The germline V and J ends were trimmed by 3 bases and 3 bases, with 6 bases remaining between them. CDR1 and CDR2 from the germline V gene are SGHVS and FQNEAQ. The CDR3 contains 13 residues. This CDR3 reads CASSLNSYNEQFF. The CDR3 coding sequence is TGTGCCAGCAGCTTGAACAGCTACAATGAGCAGTTCTTC. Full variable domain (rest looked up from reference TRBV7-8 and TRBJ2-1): GAGVSQSPRYKVAKRGQDVALRCDPISGHVSLFWYQQALGQGPEFLTYFQNEAQLDKSGLPSDRFFAERPEGSVSTLKIQRTQQEDSAVYLCASSLNSYNEQFFGPGTRLTVL.

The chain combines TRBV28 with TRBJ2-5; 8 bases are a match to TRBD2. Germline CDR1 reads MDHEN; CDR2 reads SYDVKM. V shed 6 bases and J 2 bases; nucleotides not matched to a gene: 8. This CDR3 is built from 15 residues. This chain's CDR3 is CASSSLAGRQETQYF. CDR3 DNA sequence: TGTGCCAGCAGCAGCCTAGCGGGCCGACAAGAGACCCAGTACTTC.

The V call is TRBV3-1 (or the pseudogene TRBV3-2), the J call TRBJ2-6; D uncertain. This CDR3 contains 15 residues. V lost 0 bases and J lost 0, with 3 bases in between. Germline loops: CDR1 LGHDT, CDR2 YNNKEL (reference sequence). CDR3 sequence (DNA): TGTGCCAGCAGCCAAGACGGCTCTGGGGCCAACGTCCTGACTTTC. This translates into CASSQDGSGANVLTF.

CDR3 DNA: TGTGCCAGTAACGAGGGGGACACAGGGGTTCCCTTCTTC. Encoded protein: CASNEGDTGVPFF. The genes are TRBV19 and TRBJ2-1; 7 bases line up with TRBD1. The length of the CDR3 is 13 residues. Germline trimming cut 7 bases from V and 16 bases from J; bases unmatched to any gene: 16. The V gene's germline CDR1 is LNHDA and CDR2 SQIVND (reference sequence).

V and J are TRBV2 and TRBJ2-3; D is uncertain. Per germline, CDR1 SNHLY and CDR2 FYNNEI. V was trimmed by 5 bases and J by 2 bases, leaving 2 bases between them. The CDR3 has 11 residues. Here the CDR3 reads CASSYTDTQYF. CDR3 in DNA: TGTGCCAGCAGTTACACAGATACGCAGTATTTT.

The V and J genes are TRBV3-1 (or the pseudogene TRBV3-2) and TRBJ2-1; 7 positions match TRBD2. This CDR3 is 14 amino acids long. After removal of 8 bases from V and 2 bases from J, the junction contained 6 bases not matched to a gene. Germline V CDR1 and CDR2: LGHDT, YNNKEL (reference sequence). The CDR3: CASGTTDTYNEQFF. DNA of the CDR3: TGTGCCAGCGGGACTACGGATACCTACAATGAGCAGTTCTTC.

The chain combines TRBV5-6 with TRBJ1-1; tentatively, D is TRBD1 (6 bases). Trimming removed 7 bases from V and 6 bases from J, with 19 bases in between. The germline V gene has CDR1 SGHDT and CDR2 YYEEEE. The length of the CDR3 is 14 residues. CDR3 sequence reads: CASRGRGMGAEAFF. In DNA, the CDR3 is TGTGCCAGCCGCGGAAGGGGGATGGGGGCTGAAGCTTTCTTT.

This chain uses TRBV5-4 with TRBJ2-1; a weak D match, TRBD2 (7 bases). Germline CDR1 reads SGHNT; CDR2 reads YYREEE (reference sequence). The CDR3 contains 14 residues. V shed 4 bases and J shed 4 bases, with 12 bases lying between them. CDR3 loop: CASSGGGRYNEQFF. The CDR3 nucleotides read TGTGCCAGCAGCGGGGGGGGGCGATACAATGAGCAGTTCTTC.

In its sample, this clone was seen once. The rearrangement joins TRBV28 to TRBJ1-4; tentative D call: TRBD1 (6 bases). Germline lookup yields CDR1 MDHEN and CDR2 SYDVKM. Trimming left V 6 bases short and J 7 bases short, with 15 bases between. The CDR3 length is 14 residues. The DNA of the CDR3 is TGTGCCAGCAGGTGGGGGCGGGTTGGTGAAAAACTGTTTTTT. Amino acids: CASRWGRVGEKLFF.

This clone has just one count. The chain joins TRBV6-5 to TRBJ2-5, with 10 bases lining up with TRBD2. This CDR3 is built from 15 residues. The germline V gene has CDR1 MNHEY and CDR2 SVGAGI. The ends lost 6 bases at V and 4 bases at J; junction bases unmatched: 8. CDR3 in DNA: TGTGCCAGCAGCCCGGGTTCTAGCGGGGGAGAGACCCAGTACTTC. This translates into CASSPGSSGGETQYF.

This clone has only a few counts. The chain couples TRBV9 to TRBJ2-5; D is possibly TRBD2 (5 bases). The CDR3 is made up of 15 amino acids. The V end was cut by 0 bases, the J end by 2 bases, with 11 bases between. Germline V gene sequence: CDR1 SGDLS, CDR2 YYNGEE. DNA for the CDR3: TGTGCCAGCAGCGTAGGCCCAGAGGGTCAAGAGACCCAGTACTTC. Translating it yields CASSVGPEGQETQYF.

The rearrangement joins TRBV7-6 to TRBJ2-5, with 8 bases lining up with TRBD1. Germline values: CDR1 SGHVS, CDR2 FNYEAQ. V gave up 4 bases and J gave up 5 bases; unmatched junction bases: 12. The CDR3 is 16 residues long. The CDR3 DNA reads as TGTGCCAGCAGCTCCGGGGACAGGTTGGGGGAGGAGACCCAGTACTTC. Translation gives CASSSGDRLGEETQYF.

Written as DNA, the CDR3 is TGCGCCAGCGGATCTAGCGGGGGGAGAGATGAGCAGTTCTTC. It is translated as CASGSSGGRDEQFF. The genes are TRBV4-1 and TRBJ2-1, with 11 bases fitting TRBD2. CDR3 length equals 14 residues. V was pared by 8 bases and J by 8 bases, with 8 bases of the junction left unmatched. Germline V CDR1 and CDR2: MGHRA, YSYEKL.

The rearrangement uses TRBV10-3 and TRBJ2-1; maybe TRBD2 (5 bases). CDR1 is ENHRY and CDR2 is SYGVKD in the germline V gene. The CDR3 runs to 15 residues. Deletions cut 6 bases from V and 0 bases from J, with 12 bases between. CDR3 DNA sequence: TGTGCCATCAGCTCTTTGGGGAGCTCCTACAATGAGCAGTTCTTC. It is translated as CAISSLGSSYNEQFF.

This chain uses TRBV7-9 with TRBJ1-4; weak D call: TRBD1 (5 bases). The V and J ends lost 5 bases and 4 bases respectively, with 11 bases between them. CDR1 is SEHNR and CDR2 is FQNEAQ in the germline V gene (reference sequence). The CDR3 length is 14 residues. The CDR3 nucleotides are TGTGCCAGCAGCCCTACAGGTCGTAATGAAAAACTGTTTTTT. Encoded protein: CASSPTGRNEKLFF. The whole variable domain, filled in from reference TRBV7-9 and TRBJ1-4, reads DTGVSQNPRHKITKRGQNVTFRCDPISEHNRLYWYRQTLGQGPEFLTYFQNEAQLEKSRLLSDRFSAERPKGSFSTLEIQRTEQGDSAMYLCASSPTGRNEKLFFGSGTQLSVL.

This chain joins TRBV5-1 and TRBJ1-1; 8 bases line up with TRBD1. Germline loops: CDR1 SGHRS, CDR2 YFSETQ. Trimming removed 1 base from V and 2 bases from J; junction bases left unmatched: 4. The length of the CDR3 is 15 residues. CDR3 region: CASSLWTGPNTEAFF. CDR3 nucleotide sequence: TGCGCCAGCAGCTTGTGGACAGGGCCAAACACTGAAGCTTTCTTT.

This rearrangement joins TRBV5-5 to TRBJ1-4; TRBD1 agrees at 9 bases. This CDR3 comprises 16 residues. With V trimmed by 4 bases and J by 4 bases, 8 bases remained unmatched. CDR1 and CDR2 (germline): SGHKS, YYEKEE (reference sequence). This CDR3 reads CASSIQGAYGNEKLFF. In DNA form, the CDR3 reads TGTGCCAGCAGCATACAGGGGGCTTACGGTAATGAAAAACTGTTTTTT.